This TCR beta chain derives from a study of T cell responses to AZD1222 COVID-19 vaccine. General study findings and limits: Among AZD1222 vaccinees, only six were seropositive at baseline.

Germline CDR1 reads MDHEN; CDR2 reads SYDVKM. Between the trimmed V and J ends, which lost 3 bases and 1 base, there was a span of 12 bases. The CDR3 is 15 amino acids. Worth noting for this clone: Its target is not known.

Assay: immunoSEQ multiplex PCR; the TCRdb copy retains only in-frame clones and omits some. The sample contains around 100,000 clones, roughly nine tenths of which appear only once. This rearrangement joins TRBV28 to TRBJ1-1; no reliable D call. Sequencing was performed on peripheral blood, taken on day 0 of AZD1222 vaccination. The sequence was collected from an adult in good health. CDR3 DNA sequence: TGTGCCAGCAGTTTGGCCTCCCTTAAGAACACTGAAGCTTTCTTT. The encoded protein is CASSLASLKNTEAFF.